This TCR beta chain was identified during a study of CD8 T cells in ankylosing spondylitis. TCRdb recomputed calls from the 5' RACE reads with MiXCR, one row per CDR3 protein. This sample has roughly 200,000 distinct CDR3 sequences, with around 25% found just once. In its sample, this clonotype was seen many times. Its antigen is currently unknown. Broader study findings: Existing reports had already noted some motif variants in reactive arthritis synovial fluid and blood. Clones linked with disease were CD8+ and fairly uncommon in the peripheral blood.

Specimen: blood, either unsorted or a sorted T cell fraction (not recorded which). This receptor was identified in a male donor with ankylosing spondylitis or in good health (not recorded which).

The CDR3 loop reads CASSPRRGGSNIQYF. The CDR3 DNA reads TGTGCCAGCAGCCCCCGGCGCGGGGGGTCGAACATTCAGTACTTC. This chain links TRBV11-2 with TRBJ2-4; TRBD2 agrees at 8 bases. Germline CDR1 and CDR2: SGHAT and FQNNGV. The V and J ends lost 5 bases and 7 bases, in that order; junction bases with no gene match: 10. CDR3 size: 15 residues.